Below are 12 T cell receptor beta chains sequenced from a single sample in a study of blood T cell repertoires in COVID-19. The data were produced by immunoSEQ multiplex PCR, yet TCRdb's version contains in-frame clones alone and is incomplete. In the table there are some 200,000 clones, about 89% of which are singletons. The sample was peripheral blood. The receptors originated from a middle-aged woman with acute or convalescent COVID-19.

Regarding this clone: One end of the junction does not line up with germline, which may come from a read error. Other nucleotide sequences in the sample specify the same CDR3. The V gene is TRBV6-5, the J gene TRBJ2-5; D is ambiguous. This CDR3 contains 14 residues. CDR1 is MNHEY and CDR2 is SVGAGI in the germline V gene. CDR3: CASSYSAYQETQYF. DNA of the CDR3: TGTGCCAGCAGCTACTCGGCTTACCAAGAGACCCAGTACTTC.

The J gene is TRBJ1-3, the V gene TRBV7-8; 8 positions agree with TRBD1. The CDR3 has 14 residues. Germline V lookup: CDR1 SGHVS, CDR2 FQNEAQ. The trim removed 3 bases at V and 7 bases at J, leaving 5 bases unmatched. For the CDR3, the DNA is TGTGCCAGCAGCTTGGACAGGGCCGGGAACACCATATATTTT. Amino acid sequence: CASSLDRAGNTIYF.

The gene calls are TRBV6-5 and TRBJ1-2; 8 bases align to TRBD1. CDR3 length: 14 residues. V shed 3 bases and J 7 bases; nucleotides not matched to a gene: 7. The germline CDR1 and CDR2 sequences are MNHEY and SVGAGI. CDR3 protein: CASSYYRGSSGYTF. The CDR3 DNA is TGTGCCAGCAGTTATTACAGGGGGTCGAGTGGCTACACCTTC.

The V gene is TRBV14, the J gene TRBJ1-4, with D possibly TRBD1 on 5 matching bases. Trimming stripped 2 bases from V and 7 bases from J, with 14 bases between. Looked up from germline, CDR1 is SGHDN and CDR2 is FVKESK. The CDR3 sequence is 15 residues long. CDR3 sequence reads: CASSQLGGVGEKLFF. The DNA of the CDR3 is TGTGCCAGCAGCCAACTTGGAGGGGTGGGTGAAAAACTGTTTTTT.

This CDR3 reads CASSPQGDTIYF. The DNA for the CDR3 is TGTGCCAGCTCACCTCAGGGGGACACCATATATTTT. This chain links TRBV18 with TRBJ1-3; 7 bases line up with TRBD1. J lost 8 bases, V lost 3 bases, and 1 base had no gene match. The CDR3 loop spans 12 amino acids. CDR1 and CDR2 from the germline V gene are KGHSH and LQKENI.

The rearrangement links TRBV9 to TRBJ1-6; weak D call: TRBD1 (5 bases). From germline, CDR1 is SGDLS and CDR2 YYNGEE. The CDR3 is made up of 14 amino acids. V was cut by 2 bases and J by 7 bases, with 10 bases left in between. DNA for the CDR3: TGTGCCAGCAGCGTCGAAAGACAGAATTCACCCCTCCACTTT. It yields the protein CASSVERQNSPLHF.

The CDR3 coding sequence is TGTGCCAGCAGTCCCGACAGGGCAGTAGGGGAAAAACTGTTTTTT. Its protein is CASSPDRAVGEKLFF. V gene TRBV27 combines with J gene TRBJ1-4, with 7 bases that match TRBD1. V lost 5 bases to trimming and J lost 8 bases; unmatched junction nucleotides: 11. Germline CDR1 and CDR2: MNHEY and SMNVEV (reference sequence). This CDR3 spans 15 amino acids. The full variable domain, its missing parts supplied by reference TRBV27 and TRBJ1-4, is EAQVTQNPRYLITVTGKKLTVTCSQNMNHEYMSWYRQDPGLGLRQIYYSMNVEVTDKGDVPEGYKVSRKEKRNFPLILESPSPNQTSLYFCASSPDRAVGEKLFFGSGTQLSVL.

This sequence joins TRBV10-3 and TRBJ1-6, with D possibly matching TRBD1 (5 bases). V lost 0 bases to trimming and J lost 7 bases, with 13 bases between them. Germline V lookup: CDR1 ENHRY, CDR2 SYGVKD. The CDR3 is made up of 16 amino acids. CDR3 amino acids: CAISESGPGSNSPLHF. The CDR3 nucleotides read TGTGCCATCAGTGAGTCGGGGCCAGGGTCGAATTCACCCCTCCACTTT.

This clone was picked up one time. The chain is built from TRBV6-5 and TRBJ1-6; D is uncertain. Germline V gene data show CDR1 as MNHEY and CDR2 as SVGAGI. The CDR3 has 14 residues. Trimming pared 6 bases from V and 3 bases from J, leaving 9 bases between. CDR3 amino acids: CASSQRIYNSPLHF. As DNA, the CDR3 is TGTGCCAGCAGCCAGAGGATCTATAATTCACCCCTCCACTTT.

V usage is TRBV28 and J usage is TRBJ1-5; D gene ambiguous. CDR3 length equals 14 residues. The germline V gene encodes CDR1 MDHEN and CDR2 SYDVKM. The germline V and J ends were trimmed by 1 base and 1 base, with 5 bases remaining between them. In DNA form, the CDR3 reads TGTGCCAGCAGTTTATTGGCAAGCAATCAGCCCCAGCATTTT. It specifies CASSLLASNQPQHF.

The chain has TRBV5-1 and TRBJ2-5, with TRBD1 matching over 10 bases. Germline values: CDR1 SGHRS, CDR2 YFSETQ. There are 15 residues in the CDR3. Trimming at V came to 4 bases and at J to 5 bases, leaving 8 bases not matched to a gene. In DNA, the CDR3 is TGCGCCAGCAGCGCGACAGGGGGCGCGAGGGAGACCCAGTACTTC. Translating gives CASSATGGARETQYF.

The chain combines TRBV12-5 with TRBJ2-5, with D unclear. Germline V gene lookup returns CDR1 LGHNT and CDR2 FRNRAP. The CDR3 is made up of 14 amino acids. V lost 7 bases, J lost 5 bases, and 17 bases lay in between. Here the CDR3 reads CASAPTPFGETQYF. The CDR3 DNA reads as TGTGCTAGTGCCCCGACCCCCTTCGGGGAGACCCAGTACTTC.